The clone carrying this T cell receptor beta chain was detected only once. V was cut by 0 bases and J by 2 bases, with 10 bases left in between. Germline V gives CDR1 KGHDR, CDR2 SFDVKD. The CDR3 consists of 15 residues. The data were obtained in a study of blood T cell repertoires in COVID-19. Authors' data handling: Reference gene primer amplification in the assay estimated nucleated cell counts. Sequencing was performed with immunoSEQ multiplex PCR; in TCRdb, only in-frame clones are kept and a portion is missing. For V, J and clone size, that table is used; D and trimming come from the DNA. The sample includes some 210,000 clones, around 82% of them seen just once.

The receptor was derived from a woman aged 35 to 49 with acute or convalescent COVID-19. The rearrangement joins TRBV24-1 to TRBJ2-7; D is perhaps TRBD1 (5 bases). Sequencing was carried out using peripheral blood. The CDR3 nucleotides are TGTGCCACCAGTGATTTGCGCAGGGTCCCCTACGAGCAGTACTTC. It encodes CATSDLRRVPYEQYF.